This TCR beta chain was sequenced for a study of blood T cells in healthy people across ages. Then a second PCR, running roughly 7 to 11 cycles, was carried out with a sample-barcoded 5' primer and a J-beta primer mix. A 12-random-nucleotide template-switch adaptor tagged each cDNA molecule. TCRdb reprocessed the 5' RACE reads with MiXCR, giving one entry per CDR3 protein. Of hundreds of thousands of distinct CDR3 sequences listed, under 70% are singletons. Notes on the study in general: Higher naive T cell percentage went strongly together with higher TCR beta diversity. When set beside aged donors, long-lived donors presented more naive CD4+ cells and higher diversity.

PBMCs numbering at least 6.5 million were isolated per sample. As regards this clonotype: Antigen: not known.

The CDR3 is 16 residues long. Trimming left V 3 bases short and J 5 bases short, with 17 bases between. The receptor's source is a man aged 60 to 69 in good health. Specimen: blood. The chain couples TRBV12-3 or TRBV12-4 to TRBJ2-1; no reliable D call. Here the CDR3 DNA reads TGTGCCAGCAGTTTTTCTCTCGCCTCTAAAAACAATGAGCAGTTCTTC. Its protein is CASSFSLASKNNEQFF.